This passage covers 17 T cell receptor beta chains from one sample sequenced in a study of early T cells in non-severe SARS-CoV-2 infection. MiXCR, applied by TCRdb to the 5' RACE reads, yields one record per CDR3 protein. The top ten clones hold over 4% of a sample with some 66,000 distinct CDR3 sequences, 13% of them seen once. Sequenced: whole blood. Receptors originate from an adult who was a healthcare worker with PCR-confirmed SARS-CoV-2 infection or an uninfected control (not recorded which).

Ten or more counts support this clonotype. The chain is built from TRBV3-1 and TRBJ1-2; TRBD1 agrees at 9 bases. This CDR3 comprises 14 residues. Looked up from germline, CDR1 is LGHDT and CDR2 is YNNKEL (reference sequence). The junction had 7 bases not matched to a gene; V was cut back by 5 bases and J by 6 bases. CDR3 loop: CASSFAGTGNGYTF. The CDR3 DNA is TGTGCCAGCAGCTTTGCCGGGACAGGGAATGGCTACACCTTC.

The J gene is TRBJ1-3, the V gene TRBV7-2; possible D gene TRBD1, 5 bases. The CDR3 runs to 15 residues. Germline CDR1 reads SGHTA; CDR2 reads FQGNSA. V lost 5 bases, J lost 3 bases, and 14 bases lay in between. The CDR3 nucleotides are TGTGCCAGCAGCCTGGTTAGAGGGGTTGGAAACACCATATATTTT. Encoded protein: CASSLVRGVGNTIYF.

V usage is TRBV7-6 and J usage is TRBJ2-2, with 11 bases identical to TRBD2. The J segment lost 0 bases and the V segment lost 1 base, leaving 7 bases of the junction unmatched. The germline CDR1 and CDR2 sequences are SGHVS and FNYEAQ. This CDR3 has 19 residues. In DNA, the CDR3 is TGTGCCAGCAGCTTAGGGGTAGCGGGGGGGATCCCGAACACCGGGGAGCTGTTTTTT. Translating gives CASSLGVAGGIPNTGELFF.

This clonotype was seen more than once but under ten times. CDR3: CASSLVAGPGTGELFF. The CDR3 DNA reads TGTGCCAGCAGCTTAGTCGCGGGACCGGGGACCGGGGAGCTGTTTTTT. This rearrangement joins TRBV11-2 to TRBJ2-2, with a weak D call TRBD2 (6 bases). Germline V gene data show CDR1 as SGHAT and CDR2 as FQNNGV. CDR3 length: 16 amino acids. V dropped 1 base and J dropped 5 bases, with 14 bases sitting between them.

This chain connects TRBV4-1 to TRBJ2-4; no clear D gene. The V end was cut by 5 bases, the J end by 7 bases, with 12 bases between. CDR3 length equals 13 residues. Germline assignment: CDR1 MGHRA and CDR2 YSYEKL. This chain's CDR3 is CASSSGDVNIQYF. The CDR3 nucleotides are TGCGCCAGCAGCAGTGGGGATGTTAACATTCAGTACTTC.

This clonotype was seen many times. The chain has TRBV6-1 and TRBJ2-7; maybe TRBD1 (5 bases). Per the germline V gene, CDR1 is MNHNS and CDR2 is SASEGT. This CDR3 has 14 amino acids. With 7 bases removed from V and 3 bases from J, the gap between germline ends came to 16 bases. Written as DNA, the CDR3 is TGTGCCAGCAAGCAGGGTTTAGGTTTCTACGAGCAGTACTTC. It encodes CASKQGLGFYEQYF.

The chain's CDR3 is CSVRVREVSDEQFF. CDR3 in DNA: TGCAGCGTTAGGGTGAGGGAAGTGAGCGATGAGCAGTTCTTC. The chain combines TRBV29-1 with TRBJ2-1, with D tentatively TRBD2 (5 bases). In germline, CDR1 is SQVTM, CDR2 ANQGSEA. The CDR3 loop spans 14 amino acids. The V end was cut by 5 bases, the J end by 8 bases, with 19 bases between.

The sample holds many counts of this clonotype. V usage is TRBV2 and J usage is TRBJ2-2; maybe TRBD2 (6 bases). Germline assignment: CDR1 SNHLY and CDR2 FYNNEI. The germline V and J ends were trimmed by 7 bases and 4 bases, with 19 bases remaining between them. The CDR3 is 16 residues long. The CDR3 DNA is TGTGCCAGCACCCGGGACTCGATGATGGTCACCGGGGAGCTGTTTTTT. Residues: CASTRDSMMVTGELFF. The complete variable domain, with remaining parts taken from reference TRBV2 and TRBJ2-2, reads EPEVTQTPSHQVTQMGQEVILRCVPISNHLYFYWYRQILGQKVEFLVSFYNNEISEKSEIFDDQFSVERPDGSNFTLKIRSTKLEDSAMYFCASTRDSMMVTGELFFGEGSRLTVL.

About this clonotype: The junction differs from germline at one of its ends, possibly a read error. The V call is TRBV14, the J call TRBJ2-7; D remains unclear. The V gene's germline CDR1 is SGHDN and CDR2 FVKESK. The length of the CDR3 is 12 residues. CDR3 loop: CVSSLYVGEQYF. CDR3 nucleotides: TGTGTCAGCAGCCTATACGTGGGCGAGCAGTACTTC.

This clonotype occurred a few times. The V and J genes are TRBV6-6 and TRBJ2-3, with TRBD2 as a possible D gene (6 bases). Deletions cut 0 bases from V and 8 bases from J, with 12 bases between. The CDR3 is 14 residues long. In germline, CDR1 is MNHNY, CDR2 SVGAGI (reference sequence). The CDR3 protein is CASSYSEPAGTQYF. In DNA, the CDR3 is TGTGCCAGCAGTTACTCAGAACCAGCGGGTACGCAGTATTTT.

This clonotype turned up a few times. The chain is built from TRBV10-3 and TRBJ2-5; TRBD2 matches 8 bases. This CDR3 has 16 amino acids. Germline trimming cut 2 bases from V and 1 base from J; bases unmatched to any gene: 6. In germline, CDR1 is ENHRY, CDR2 SYGVKD. The CDR3 bases are TGTGCCATCAGTGAGGGGTTAGCGGGGACCCAAGAGACCCAGTACTTC. This codes for CAISEGLAGTQETQYF.

This clonotype occurred a few times. This chain connects TRBV27 to TRBJ2-1, with 12 bases identical to TRBD2. V shed 3 bases and J 4 bases; nucleotides not matched to a gene: 10. In germline, CDR1 is MNHEY, CDR2 SMNVEV (reference sequence). The CDR3 consists of 18 residues. CDR3: CASSFGSGLAGVYNEQFF. Written as DNA, the CDR3 is TGTGCCAGCAGTTTTGGGTCGGGACTAGCGGGTGTTTACAATGAGCAGTTCTTC.

This clonotype was seen at least ten times. The chain combines TRBV7-8 with TRBJ2-1, with D hard to call. Between the trimmed V and J ends, which lost 10 bases and 4 bases, there was a span of 8 bases. Germline loops: CDR1 SGHVS, CDR2 FQNEAQ. The CDR3 is 11 residues long. CDR3 coding DNA: TGTGCCACCTATTCTTACAATGAGCAGTTCTTC. It codes for CATYSYNEQFF.

This chain joins TRBV4-1 and TRBJ2-7; tentative D call: TRBD2 (5 bases). The CDR3 extends over 14 amino acids. Germline values: CDR1 MGHRA, CDR2 YSYEKL. V was pared by 3 bases and J by 3 bases, with 12 bases between. The CDR3 here is CASSQEELLYEQYF. In DNA, the CDR3 is TGCGCCAGCAGCCAGGAGGAGCTCCTCTACGAGCAGTACTTC.

This clonotype was recorded many times. This chain uses TRBV5-4 with TRBJ2-2; D remains ambiguous. Per the germline V gene, CDR1 is SGHNT and CDR2 is YYREEE (reference sequence). The CDR3 extends over 14 amino acids. With 1 base removed from V and 0 bases from J, the gap between germline ends came to 4 bases. As DNA, the CDR3 is TGTGCCAGCAGCTTGACAGCGAACACCGGGGAGCTGTTTTTT. Its protein product is CASSLTANTGELFF.

The gene calls are TRBV5-1 and TRBJ1-1, with D possibly TRBD1 on 5 matching bases. Germline V gives CDR1 SGHRS, CDR2 YFSETQ. The germline V and J ends were trimmed by 2 bases and 6 bases, with 11 bases remaining between them. The CDR3 has 13 amino acids. CDR3 DNA: TGCGCCAGCAGCTTACCCGGGACCTCTGAAGCTTTCTTT. It codes for CASSLPGTSEAFF.

The CDR3 spells CATRAGETEAFF. The DNA for the CDR3 is TGTGCCACCAGGGCGGGGGAAACTGAAGCTTTCTTT. The chain uses TRBV24-1 and TRBJ1-1; a possible D gene is TRBD1 (5 bases). This CDR3 is 12 amino acids long. The V end lost 7 bases, the J end lost 5 bases, and 10 bases lay between the germline ends. The germline V gene encodes CDR1 KGHDR and CDR2 SFDVKD.